This T cell receptor (beta chain) was captured in a study of cytomegalovirus exposure and HLA in healthy donors. The PCR had 60 Vbeta and 13 Jbeta primers. Here immunoSEQ multiplex PCR was the method, and the copy in TCRdb shows in-frame clones only, minus some. The data hold some 180,000 clones, with roughly 68% observed a single time. The CDR3 is 14 residues long. V gave up 6 bases and J gave up 3 bases; unmatched junction bases: 6. Germline V lookup: CDR1 SGHRS, CDR2 YFSETQ. The rearrangement links TRBV5-1 to TRBJ2-7; 10 nucleotides line up with TRBD2. Sequencing was performed on PBMCs. This receptor was taken from a woman in her 30s in good health and CMV-seronegative. CDR3 amino acids: CASTGTSVGYEQYF. CDR3 DNA: TGCGCCAGCACCGGGACTAGCGTGGGCTACGAGCAGTACTTC.